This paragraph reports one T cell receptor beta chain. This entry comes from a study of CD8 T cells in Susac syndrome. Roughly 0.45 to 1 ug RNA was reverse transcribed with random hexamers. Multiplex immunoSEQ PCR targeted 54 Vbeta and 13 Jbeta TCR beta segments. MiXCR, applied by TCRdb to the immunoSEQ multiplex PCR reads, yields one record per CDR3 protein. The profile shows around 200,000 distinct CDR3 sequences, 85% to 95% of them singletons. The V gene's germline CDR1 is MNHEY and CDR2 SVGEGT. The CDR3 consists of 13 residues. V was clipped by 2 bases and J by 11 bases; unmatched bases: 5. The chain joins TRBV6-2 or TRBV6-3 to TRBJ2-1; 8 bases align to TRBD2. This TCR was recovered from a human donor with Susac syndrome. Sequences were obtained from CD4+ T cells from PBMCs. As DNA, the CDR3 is TGTGCCAGCAGTTACCGGGAGGGACTGAAGCAGTTCTTC. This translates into CASSYREGLKQFF.